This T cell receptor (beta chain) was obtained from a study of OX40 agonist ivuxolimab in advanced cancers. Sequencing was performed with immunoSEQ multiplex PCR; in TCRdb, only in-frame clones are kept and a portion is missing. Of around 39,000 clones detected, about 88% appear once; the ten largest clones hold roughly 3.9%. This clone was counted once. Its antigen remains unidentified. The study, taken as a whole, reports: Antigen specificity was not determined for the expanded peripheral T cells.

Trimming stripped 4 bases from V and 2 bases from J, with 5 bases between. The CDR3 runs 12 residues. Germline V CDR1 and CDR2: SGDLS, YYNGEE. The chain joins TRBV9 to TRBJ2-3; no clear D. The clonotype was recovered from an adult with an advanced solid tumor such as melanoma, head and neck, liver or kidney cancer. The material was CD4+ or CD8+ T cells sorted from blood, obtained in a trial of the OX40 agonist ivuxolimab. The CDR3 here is CASSTTTDTQYF. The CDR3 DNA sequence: TGTGCCAGCAGCACAACCACAGATACGCAGTATTTT.